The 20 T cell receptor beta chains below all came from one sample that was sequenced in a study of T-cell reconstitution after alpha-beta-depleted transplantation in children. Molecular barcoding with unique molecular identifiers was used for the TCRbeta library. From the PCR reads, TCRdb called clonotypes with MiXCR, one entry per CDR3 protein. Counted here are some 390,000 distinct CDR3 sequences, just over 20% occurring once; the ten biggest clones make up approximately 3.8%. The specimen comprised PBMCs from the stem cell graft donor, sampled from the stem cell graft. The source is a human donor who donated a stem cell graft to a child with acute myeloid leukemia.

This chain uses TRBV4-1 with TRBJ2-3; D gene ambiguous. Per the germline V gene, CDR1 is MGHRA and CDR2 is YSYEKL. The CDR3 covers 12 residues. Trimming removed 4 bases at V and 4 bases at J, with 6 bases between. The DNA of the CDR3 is TGCGCCAGCAGCCTTACCGCAGATACGCAGTATTTT. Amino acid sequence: CASSLTADTQYF.

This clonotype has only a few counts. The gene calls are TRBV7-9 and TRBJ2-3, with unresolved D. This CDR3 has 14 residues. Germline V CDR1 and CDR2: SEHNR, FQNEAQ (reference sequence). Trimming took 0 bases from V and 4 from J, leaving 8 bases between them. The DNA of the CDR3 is TGTGCCAGCAGCTTAGCGCATGTAGCAGATACGCAGTATTTT. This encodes CASSLAHVADTQYF.

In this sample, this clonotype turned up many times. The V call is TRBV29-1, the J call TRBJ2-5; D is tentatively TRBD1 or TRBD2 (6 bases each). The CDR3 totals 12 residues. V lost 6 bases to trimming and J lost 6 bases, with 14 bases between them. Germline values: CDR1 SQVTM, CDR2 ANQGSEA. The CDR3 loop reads CSVRGEPKTQYF. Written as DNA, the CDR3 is TGCAGCGTGAGGGGGGAGCCGAAGACCCAGTACTTC.

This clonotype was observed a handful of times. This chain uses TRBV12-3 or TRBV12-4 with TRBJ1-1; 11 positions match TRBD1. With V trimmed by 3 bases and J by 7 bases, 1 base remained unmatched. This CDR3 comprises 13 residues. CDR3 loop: CASSFGTGGEAFF. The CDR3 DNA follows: TGTGCCAGCAGTTTTGGGACAGGGGGTGAAGCTTTCTTT.

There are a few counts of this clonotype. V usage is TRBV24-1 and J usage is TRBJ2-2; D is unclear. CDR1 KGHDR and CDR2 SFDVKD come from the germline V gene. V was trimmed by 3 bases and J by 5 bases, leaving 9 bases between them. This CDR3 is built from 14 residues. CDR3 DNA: TGTGCCACCAGTGATCCCGGACGGACCGGGGAGCTGTTTTTT. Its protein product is CATSDPGRTGELFF.

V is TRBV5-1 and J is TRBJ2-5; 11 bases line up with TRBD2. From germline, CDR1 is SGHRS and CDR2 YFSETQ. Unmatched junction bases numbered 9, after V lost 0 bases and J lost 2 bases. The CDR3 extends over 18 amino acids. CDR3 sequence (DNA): TGCGCCAGCAGCTTGGCCGGGACTAGCGGTAGTGGGCAAGAGACCCAGTACTTC. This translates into CASSLAGTSGSGQETQYF.

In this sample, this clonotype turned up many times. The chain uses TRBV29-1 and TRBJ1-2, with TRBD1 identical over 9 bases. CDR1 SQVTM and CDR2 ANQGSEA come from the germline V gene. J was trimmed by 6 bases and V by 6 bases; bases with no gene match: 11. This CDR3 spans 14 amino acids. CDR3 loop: CSVGRQGVEDGYTF. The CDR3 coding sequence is TGCAGCGTCGGACGACAGGGGGTCGAAGATGGCTACACCTTC.

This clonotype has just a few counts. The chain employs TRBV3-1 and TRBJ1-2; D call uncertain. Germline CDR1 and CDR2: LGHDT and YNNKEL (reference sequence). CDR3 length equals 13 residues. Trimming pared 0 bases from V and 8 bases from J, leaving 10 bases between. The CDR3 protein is CASSQENGLGYTF. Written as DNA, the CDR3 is TGTGCCAGCAGCCAAGAAAACGGATTAGGCTACACCTTC.

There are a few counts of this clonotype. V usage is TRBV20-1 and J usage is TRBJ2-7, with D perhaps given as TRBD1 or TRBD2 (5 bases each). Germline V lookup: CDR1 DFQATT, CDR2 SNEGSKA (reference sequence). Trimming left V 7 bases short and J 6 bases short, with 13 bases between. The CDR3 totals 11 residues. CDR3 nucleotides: TGCAGTGTCGGGGCAGGTCGCGAGCAGTACTTC. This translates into CSVGAGREQYF.

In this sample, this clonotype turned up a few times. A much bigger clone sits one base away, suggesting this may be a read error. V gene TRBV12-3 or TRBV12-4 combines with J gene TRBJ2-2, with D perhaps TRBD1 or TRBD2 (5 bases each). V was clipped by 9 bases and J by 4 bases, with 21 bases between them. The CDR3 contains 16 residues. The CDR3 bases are TGTGCCAGAAGCCTAGACCGCAGGGAGACCACCGGGGAGCTGTTTTTT. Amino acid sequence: CARSLDRRETTGELFF.

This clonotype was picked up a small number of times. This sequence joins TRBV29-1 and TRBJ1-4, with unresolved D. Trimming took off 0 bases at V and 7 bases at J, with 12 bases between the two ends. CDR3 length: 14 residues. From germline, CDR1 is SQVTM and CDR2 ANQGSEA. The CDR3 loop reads CSVEDPPGGEKLFF. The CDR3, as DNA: TGCAGCGTTGAAGATCCCCCTGGCGGTGAAAAACTGTTTTTT.

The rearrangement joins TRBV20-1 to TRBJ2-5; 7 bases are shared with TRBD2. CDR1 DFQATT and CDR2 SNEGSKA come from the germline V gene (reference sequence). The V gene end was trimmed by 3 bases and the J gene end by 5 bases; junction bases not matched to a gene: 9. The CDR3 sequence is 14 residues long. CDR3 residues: CSASLAGVQETQYF. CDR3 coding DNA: TGCAGTGCTAGCCTGGCGGGAGTTCAGGAGACCCAGTACTTC.

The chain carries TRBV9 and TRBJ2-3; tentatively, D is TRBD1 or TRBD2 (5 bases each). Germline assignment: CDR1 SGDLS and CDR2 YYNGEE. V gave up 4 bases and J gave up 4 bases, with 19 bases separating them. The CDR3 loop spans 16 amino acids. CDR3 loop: CASSPRLPGRSDTQYF. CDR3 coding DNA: TGTGCCAGCAGCCCTCGCCTACCGGGACGCTCAGATACGCAGTATTTT.

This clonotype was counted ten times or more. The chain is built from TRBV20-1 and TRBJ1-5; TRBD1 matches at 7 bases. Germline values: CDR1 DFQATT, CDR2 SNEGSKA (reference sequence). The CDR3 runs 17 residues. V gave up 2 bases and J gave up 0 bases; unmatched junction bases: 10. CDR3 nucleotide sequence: TGCAGTGCTAGACCTGACAGGGTCCCTTATAGCAATCAGCCCCAGCATTTT. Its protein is CSARPDRVPYSNQPQHF.

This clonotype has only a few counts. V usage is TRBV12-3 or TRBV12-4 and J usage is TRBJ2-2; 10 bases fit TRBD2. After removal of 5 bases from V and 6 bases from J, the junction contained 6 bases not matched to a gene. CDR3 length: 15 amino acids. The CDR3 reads CASSPSGSAAGELFF. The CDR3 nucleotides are TGTGCCAGCAGTCCTAGCGGGAGCGCGGCCGGGGAGCTGTTTTTT.

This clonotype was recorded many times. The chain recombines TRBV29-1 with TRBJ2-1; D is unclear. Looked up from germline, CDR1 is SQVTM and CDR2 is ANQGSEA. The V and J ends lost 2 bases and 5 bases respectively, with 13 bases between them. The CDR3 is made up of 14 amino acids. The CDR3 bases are TGCAGCGTTGAATGGGGAATCTTCGACAATGAGCAGTTCTTC. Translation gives CSVEWGIFDNEQFF.

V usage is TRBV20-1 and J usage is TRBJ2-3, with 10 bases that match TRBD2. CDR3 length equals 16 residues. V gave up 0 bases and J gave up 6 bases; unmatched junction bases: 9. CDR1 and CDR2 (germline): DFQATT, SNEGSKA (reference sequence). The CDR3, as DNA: TGCAGTGCTAGAGACCCCGGACTAGCGGAGTGGGATACGCAGTATTTT. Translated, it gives CSARDPGLAEWDTQYF.

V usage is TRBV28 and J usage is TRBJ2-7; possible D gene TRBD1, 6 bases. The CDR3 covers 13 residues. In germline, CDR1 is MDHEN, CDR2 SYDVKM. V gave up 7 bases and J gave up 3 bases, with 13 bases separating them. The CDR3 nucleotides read TGTGCCAGCACCGCTCAGGGGAACTACGAGCAGTACTTC. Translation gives CASTAQGNYEQYF.

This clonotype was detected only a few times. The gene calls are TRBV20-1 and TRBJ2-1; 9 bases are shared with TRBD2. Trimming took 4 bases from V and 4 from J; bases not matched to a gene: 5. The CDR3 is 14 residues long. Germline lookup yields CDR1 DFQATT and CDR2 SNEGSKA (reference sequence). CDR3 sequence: CSATTSGYYNEQFF. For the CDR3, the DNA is TGCAGTGCTACCACTAGCGGGTATTACAATGAGCAGTTCTTC.

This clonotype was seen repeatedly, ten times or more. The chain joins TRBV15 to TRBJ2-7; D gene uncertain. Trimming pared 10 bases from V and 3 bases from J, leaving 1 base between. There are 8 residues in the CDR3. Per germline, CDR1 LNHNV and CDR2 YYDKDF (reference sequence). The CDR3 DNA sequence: TGTGCCAGCTACGAGCAGTACTTC. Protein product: CASYEQYF.